This TCR beta chain comes out of a study of cytomegalovirus exposure and HLA in healthy donors (dated by TCRdb to the late 2010s). In the study overall: In an earlier analysis of some 610 of the donors, 276 Gb of sequence data and 117 million unique TCR beta sequences from 180 million or so T cells were reported. An early release covering more than 500 HLA-typed donors comprised about 320 gigabases of sequencing data and 85 million to 100 million unique TCR sequences. Among the roughly 400 genotyped donors, approximately 77% belonged to the genetic ancestry cluster associated with self-reported Caucasian donors. The study aimed to test whether signatures of past pathogen exposure could be identified by cataloging public T cell receptors. The T cell repertoires of around 730 subjects were profiled by immunosequencing and related to cytomegalovirus serostatus. Besides the first cohort of under 700 subjects, a separate validation cohort made up of about 120 different subjects was used. To predict cytomegalovirus infection status, the study combined high-throughput TCR immunosequencing, statistical association of individual TCRs with disease status, and machine learning. A later analysis re-examined previously published TCR beta repertoires from 500 to 700 donors and added high-resolution HLA genotyping to investigate patterns of TCR occurrence. Rather than using new phenotypic data, the later analysis identified candidate immune exposures from TCR beta sequences and from how often those sequences occurred across donors. An earlier analysis of around 580 of the donors used high-throughput TCR beta sequencing to judge whether each TCR beta V gene segment behaved as functional or pseudogenic. Alongside the repertoire data, information on donor age, sex, ethnicity and CMV serostatus was compiled. A later genetic analysis took genome-wide SNP genotypes for about three fifths of the roughly 700 donors and used that subset as a discovery cohort. Every discovery cohort repertoire had been produced on one sequencing platform. Class I and class II HLA loci were covered by the typing at four-digit resolution. The number of donors typed differed by locus, with about 620-630 for A, B, C, DRB1 and DQB1, around 560 for DQA1, over 600 for DPA1, and some 470 for DPB1. Roughly five DR-DQ haplotypes were handled as single units for association and clustering, since linkage in the cohort was strong. Across approximately 400 genotyped donors of the cohort, an average of about 200,000 unique TCR beta nucleotide sequences per donor were sequenced, and approximately 19% of those sequences were non-productive. The investigation overall reported the following: The cohort was sequenced for TCR beta chains only, and without alpha or paired-chain data the features that could be detected were limited. Specific HLA alleles were associated with about 17,000 TCR beta sequences at a false discovery rate of 0.05 in a later analysis. In both the original and validation cohorts, the classifier was reported to diagnose cytomegalovirus status with high specificity and sensitivity. The study listed 150 to 200 TCR beta chains as associated with cytomegalovirus. It was suggested by the authors that the approach could potentially be generalized to other disease states and immunological phenotypes. Compared with the roughly 710-donor mean, donors in an Asian-associated ancestry cluster had fewer N-insertions in productive TCRs, according to a later genetic analysis. A later analysis reported that several top co-occurrence clusters appeared linked to parvovirus B19, influenza, CMV and Epstein-Barr virus. Because HLA typing was missing for some donors at each locus, association tests included only the typed subset. Correlated functional status among segregating V segments might reflect linkage disequilibrium, but an unknown experimental factor could not be ruled out. A later analysis found that most CMV-associated TCR beta chains appeared HLA-restricted, with HLA associations seemingly driven largely by CMV exposure. The 87-base-pair reads could not distinguish some IMGT-functional V segments, including TRBV6-2 and TRBV6-3, so those segments were excluded. Compared with equally common non-associated chains, HLA-associated TCR beta chains in a later analysis were more clonally expanded and had lower generation probabilities. A further reported finding was that TCR beta sequences accurately predicted the HLA-A and HLA-B alleles for most subjects in the first cohort. Presence/absence analyses assumed roughly uniform sequencing depth across donors, an assumption that may not hold. A group of highly shared sequence variants was considered likely to be a technical artifact of the sequencing pipeline. Because counts were too low, more than 15 rarely observed V segments, including chromosome 9 orphons, were excluded from the earlier analysis of several hundred of the donors. Broadly in line with IMGT annotations, most TCR beta V segments showed up in productive rearrangements about 87% or about 30% of the time in an earlier analysis of roughly 590 of the donors. In vitro tests confirmed that a few of the cytomegalovirus-associated TCR beta chains recognize cytomegalovirus antigens. Strong co-occurrence of HLA alleles, especially DR and DQ, made assigning TCR associations to individual alleles difficult. A later genetic analysis associated a missense DCLRE1C variant with V-gene and J-gene trimming of TCR beta chains, and an independent cohort replicated the association. A later analysis found that TCR association rates varied across HLA loci, with DRB1 alleles showing the most associated TCRs and HLA-C alleles the fewest. While some public TCRs were present in many individuals, most TCR sequences turned up only very rarely across donors. CMV serostatus was the only immune exposure information available for the cohort.

The library was built by means of the immunoSEQ multiplex PCR assay. A mixture of 60 forward primers for TCR Vbeta segments and 13 reverse primers for TCR Jbeta segments was used in the multiplex PCR. Amplification of the CDR3 region of rearranged TCR beta genes was performed with a multiplex PCR assay on genomic DNA. The Illumina HiSeq System was used to sequence the amplified TCR beta libraries as 87-base-pair reads. Regarding the original processing steps: In a later analysis, 77 million or so unique TCR beta chains were counted across the 650 to 700 repertoires, and roughly 11 million of these chains were shared by at least two donors. To remove PCR and sequencing errors, raw reads were error-corrected and collapsed into unique sequences using a nearest-neighbor algorithm that merged closely related sequences. V, D and J gene segments were assigned by aligning CDR3 sequences to IMGT reference sequences. Each retained sequence needed at least a six-nucleotide match to both a V gene segment and a J gene segment. A rearrangement counted as productive if the CDR3 had no stop codons and remained in frame with V and J, and every other rearrangement counted as non-productive. Following IMGT convention, CDR3 was defined as the stretch from the second conserved V-encoded cysteine up to the conserved J-encoded phenylalanine. Sequences without an unambiguous match to a single V gene segment were excluded from the earlier analysis of several hundred of the donors. In an earlier analysis of approximately 610 of the donors, V segments were called functional above 56.7% productive rearrangements and were called segregating when the between-donor standard deviation exceeded 5%. A statistical classification framework was built to diagnose cytomegalovirus status from the catalog of TCR beta chain sequences. In a later analysis, V and J genes were assigned by comparing TCR nucleotide sequences against IMGT/GENE-DB human TR gene sequences. The TCRdist pipeline was used in a later analysis to assign CDR3 sequences and most-parsimonious VDJ recombination scenarios. In a later analysis, every TCR beta chain was defined by the combination of its CDR3 amino acid sequence and its V-gene family, and reads without a unique V-gene family were dropped. As a way to deal with suspected cross-contamination and a sequencing artifact, a later analysis dropped more than 500 nucleotide sequences that were highly shared and had low generation probability. In a later analysis, a clonal expansion index for each public chain was calculated from normalized within-repertoire ranks of inferred template counts. In a later analysis, generation probabilities were computed using a VDJ recombination model fitted to out-of-frame rearrangements, and the results were checked against IGoR. In a later analysis, TCR-TCR, TCR-HLA and TCR-CMV co-occurrence was scored with hypergeometric tests, and a repertoire-size bias correction was applied to TCR pairs. In a later analysis, false discovery rates were estimated by permuting HLA or CMV assignments 20 times. A later analysis grouped co-occurring TCRs with DBSCAN, adding TCRdist sequence similarity when clustering within HLA-allele-positive subsets. Repertoires with fewer than 30,000 or more than 120,000 public chains, plus five repertoires with anomalous nucleotide sharing, were excluded from co-occurrence clustering. In TCRdb, the immuneACCESS table is reduced to in-frame sequences with V and J assigned. These tables do not hold every clone; where another copy was compared, an unresolved V gene accounts for under half, and the others remain unexplained. V and J calls and clone size are those listed in that table; D and trimming were worked out from the DNA. The sample table includes 80,000 or so clones. Approximately 1.1% of the sample comes from the top ten.

In total, 500 to 700 healthy bone marrow donors made up the cohort. Cohort members were all nominally healthy when sampled, although unrecorded immune exposures were likely present. The donor tested CMV seronegative, placing the donor among the roughly 400 seronegative members of the cohort. A peripheral blood sample was collected from each donor, and TCR beta sequencing was performed on peripheral blood mononuclear cells. The Qiagen DNeasy Blood Extraction Kit was used to extract genomic DNA from the blood cell samples. CDR1 MNHNS and CDR2 SASEGT are derived from the germline V gene. The CDR3, cysteine through phenylalanine, is 14 amino acids long. Of all the DNA, just the CDR3 is kept, 42 bases in frame from base 1. V is shortened by 7 bases, J by 4 bases, and the region joining them spans 16 bases. A note on this clone: What this receptor recognizes is not known.

The rearranged segments are TRBV6-1 and TRBJ1-2; the D gene is not confidently resolved. The source is a woman aged 25 to 39 in good health and CMV-seronegative. Input material: PBMCs. The sequenced DNA: TGTGCCAGCACCTCCGCGGCACCCCTCTATGGCTACACCTTC. The translation is CASTSAAPLYGYTF.